This T cell receptor (beta chain) was sequenced in a study of T cell responses to AZD1222 COVID-19 vaccine. Study in general: Combined were second doses at about 4 or about 12 weeks.

Note on this clone: Its target is unknown.

The method was immunoSEQ multiplex PCR; TCRdb's version includes in-frame clones alone and lacks a portion of them. The data contain 180,000 or so clones, 85% to 90% of them singletons. Findings and limits, study-wide: Nearly half of spike-specific TCRs reportedly target unmutated variant regions. Possibly, clonal diversity was underestimated; donors were largely white British and included more females.

CDR3 length equals 16 residues. From germline, CDR1 is SGHAT and CDR2 FQNNGV. The V and J ends lost 7 bases and 0 bases, in that order; junction bases with no gene match: 9. This clonotype originated in an adult in good health. V and J are TRBV11-2 and TRBJ2-7, with 10 bases identical to TRBD2. The specimen comprised peripheral blood, sampled on day 0 of AZD1222 vaccination. The CDR3 DNA is TGTGCCAGCACCCTAGCCGGGACTAGCGCCTCCTACGAGCAGTACTTC. This encodes CASTLAGTSASYEQYF.